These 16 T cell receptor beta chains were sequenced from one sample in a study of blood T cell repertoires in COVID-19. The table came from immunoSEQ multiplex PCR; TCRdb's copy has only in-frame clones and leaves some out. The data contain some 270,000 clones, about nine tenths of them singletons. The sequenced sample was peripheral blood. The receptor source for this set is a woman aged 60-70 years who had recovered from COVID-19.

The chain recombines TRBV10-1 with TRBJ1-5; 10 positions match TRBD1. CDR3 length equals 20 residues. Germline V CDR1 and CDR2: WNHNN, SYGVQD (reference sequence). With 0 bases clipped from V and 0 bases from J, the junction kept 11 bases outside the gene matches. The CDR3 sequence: CASSESTPGTGDFSNQPQHF. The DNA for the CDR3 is TGCGCCAGCAGTGAGTCGACCCCCGGGACAGGGGACTTTAGCAATCAGCCCCAGCATTTT.

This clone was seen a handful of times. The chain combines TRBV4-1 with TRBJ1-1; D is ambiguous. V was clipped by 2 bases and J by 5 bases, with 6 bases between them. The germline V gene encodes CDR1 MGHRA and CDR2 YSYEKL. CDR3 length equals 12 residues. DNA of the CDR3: TGCGCCAGCAGCCAATCCTTAACTGAAGCTTTCTTT. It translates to CASSQSLTEAFF.

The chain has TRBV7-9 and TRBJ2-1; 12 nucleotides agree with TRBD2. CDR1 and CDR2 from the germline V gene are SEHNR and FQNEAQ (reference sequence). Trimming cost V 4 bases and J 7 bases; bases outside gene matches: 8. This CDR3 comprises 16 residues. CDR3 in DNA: TGTGCCAGCAGCTCTCTAGCGGGGGGGCGGCGGAATGAGCAGTTCTTC. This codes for CASSSLAGGRRNEQFF.

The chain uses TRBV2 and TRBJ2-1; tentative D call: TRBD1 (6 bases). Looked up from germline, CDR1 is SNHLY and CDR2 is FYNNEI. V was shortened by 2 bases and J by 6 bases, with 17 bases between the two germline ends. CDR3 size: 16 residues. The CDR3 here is CASSELGAGSGNEQFF. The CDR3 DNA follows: TGTGCCAGCAGTGAATTGGGGGCAGGGTCCGGCAATGAGCAGTTCTTC.

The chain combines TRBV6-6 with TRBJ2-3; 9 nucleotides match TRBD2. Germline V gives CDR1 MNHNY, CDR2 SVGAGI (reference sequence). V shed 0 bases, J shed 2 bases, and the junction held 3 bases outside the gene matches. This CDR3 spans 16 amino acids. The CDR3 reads CASSYSSGGNTDTQYF. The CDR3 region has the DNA TGTGCCAGCAGTTACTCCAGCGGGGGGAACACAGATACGCAGTATTTT.

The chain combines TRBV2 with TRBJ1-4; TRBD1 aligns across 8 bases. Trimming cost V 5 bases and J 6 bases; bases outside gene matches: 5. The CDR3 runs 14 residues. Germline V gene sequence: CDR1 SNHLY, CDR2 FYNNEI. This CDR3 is CASSRDRGYEKLFF. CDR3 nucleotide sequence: TGTGCCAGCAGTCGCGACAGGGGTTATGAAAAACTGTTTTTT.

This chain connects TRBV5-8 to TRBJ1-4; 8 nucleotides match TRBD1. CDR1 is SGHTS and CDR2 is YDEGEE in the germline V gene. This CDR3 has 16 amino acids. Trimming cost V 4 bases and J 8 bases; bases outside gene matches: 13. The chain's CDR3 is CASSRFVEDRAEKLFF. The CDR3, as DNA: TGTGCCAGCAGCCGTTTCGTCGAGGACAGGGCCGAAAAACTGTTTTTT.

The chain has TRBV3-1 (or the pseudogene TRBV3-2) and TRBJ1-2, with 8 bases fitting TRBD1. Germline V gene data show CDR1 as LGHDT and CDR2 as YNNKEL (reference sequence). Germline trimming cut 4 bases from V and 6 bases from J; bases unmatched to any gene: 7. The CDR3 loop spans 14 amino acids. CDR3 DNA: TGTGCCAGCAGCCCGGGCAGGGGGCGCGATGGCTACACCTTC. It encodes CASSPGRGRDGYTF.

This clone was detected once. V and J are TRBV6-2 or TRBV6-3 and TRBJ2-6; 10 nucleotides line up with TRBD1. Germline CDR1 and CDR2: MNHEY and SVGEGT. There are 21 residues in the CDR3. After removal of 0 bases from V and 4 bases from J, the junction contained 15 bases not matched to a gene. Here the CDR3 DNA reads TGTGCCAGCAGTTACTCGGCGATAGACGGGACAGGGGTCTCCGGGGCCAACGTCCTGACTTTC. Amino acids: CASSYSAIDGTGVSGANVLTF.

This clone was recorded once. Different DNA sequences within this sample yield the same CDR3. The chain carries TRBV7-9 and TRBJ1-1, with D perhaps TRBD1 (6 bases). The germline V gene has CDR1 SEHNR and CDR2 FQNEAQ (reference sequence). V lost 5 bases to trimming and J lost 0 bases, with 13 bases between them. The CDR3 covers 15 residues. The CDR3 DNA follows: TGTGCCAGCAGCCTCCTAGGACAGATGAACACTGAAGCTTTCTTT. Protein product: CASSLLGQMNTEAFF.

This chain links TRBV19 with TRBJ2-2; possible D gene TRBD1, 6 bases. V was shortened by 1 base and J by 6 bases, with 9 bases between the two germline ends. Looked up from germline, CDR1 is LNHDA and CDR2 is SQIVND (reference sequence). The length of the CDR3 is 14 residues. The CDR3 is CASSIATGPGELFF. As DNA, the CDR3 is TGTGCCAGTAGTATAGCTACAGGGCCCGGGGAGCTGTTTTTT.

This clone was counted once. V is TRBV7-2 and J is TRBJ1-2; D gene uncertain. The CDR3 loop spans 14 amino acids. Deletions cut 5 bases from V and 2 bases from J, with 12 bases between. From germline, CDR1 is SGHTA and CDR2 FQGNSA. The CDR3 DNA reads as TGTGCCAGCAGCCCCTCCGTAGAGAACTATGGCTACACCTTC. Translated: CASSPSVENYGYTF.

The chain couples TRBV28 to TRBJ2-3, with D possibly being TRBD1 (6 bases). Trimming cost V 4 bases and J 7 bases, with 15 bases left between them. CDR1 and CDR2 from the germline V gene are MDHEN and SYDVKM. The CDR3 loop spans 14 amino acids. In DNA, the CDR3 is TGTGCCAGCAGTTCCCAGGGGCAGCGCAATACGCAGTATTTT. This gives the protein CASSSQGQRNTQYF.

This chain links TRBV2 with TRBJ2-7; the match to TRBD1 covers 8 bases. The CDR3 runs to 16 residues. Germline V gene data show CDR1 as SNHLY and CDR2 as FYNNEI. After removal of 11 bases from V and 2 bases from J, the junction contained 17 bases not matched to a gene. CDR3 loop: CAPDGTGPPSAYEQYF. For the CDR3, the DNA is TGTGCCCCAGACGGGACAGGTCCCCCTTCGGCCTACGAGCAGTACTTC.

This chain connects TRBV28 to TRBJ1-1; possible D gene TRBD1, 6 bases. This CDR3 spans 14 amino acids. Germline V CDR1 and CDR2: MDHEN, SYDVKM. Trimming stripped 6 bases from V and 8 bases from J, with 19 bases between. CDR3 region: CASRLGGSGTEAFF. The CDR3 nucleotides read TGTGCCAGCAGATTAGGCGGATCCGGGACAGAAGCTTTCTTT.

The CDR3 loop reads CASSPTRVETQYF. CDR3 bases: TGTGCCAGTAGTCCCACCAGGGTGGAGACCCAGTACTTC. The V call is TRBV19, the J call TRBJ2-5, with a possible D match to TRBD1 (5 bases). Germline values: CDR1 LNHDA, CDR2 SQIVND (reference sequence). V was cut by 5 bases and J by 5 bases, with 12 bases left in between. This CDR3 region has 13 residues.